The 6 T cell receptor beta chains given below trace back to one sample, sequenced in a study of blood T cell repertoires in COVID-19 (dated by TCRdb to 2019 to 2021). The library was made by the immunoSEQ multiplex PCR assay. TCRdb stores this immuneACCESS table with in-frame sequences only. Part of the clones is absent; in the studies checked, under half of the shortfall reflects unresolved V genes, and no reason is known for the rest. Within this sample are approximately 160,000 clones, with approximately 88% of them counted one time only. The ten biggest clones cover roughly 9.5% of the sample. Sequenced: peripheral blood. The source of these receptors is a woman aged 80 or older with active or convalescent COVID-19.

The rearrangement uses TRBV5-6 and TRBJ2-4; 12 bases match TRBD1. Germline loops: CDR1 SGHDT, CDR2 YYEEEE. The junction had 11 bases not matched to a gene; V was cut back by 3 bases and J by 16 bases. The CDR3 spans 14 residues. The CDR3 nucleotides are TGTGCCAGCAGCTCCGTCCCGGGACAGGGGGCGGATTACTTC. Its protein product is CASSSVPGQGADYF. Filled out from reference TRBV5-6 and TRBJ2-4, the complete variable domain reads DAGVTQSPTHLIKTRGQQVTLRCSPKSGHDTVSWYQQALGQGPQFIFQYYEEEERQRGNFPDRFSGHQFPNYSSELNVNALLLGDSALYLCASSSVPGQGADYFGAGTRLSVL.

The rearrangement joins TRBV7-2 to TRBJ2-1, with 8 nucleotides matching TRBD2. The CDR3 extends over 16 amino acids. V dropped 1 base and J dropped 5; count of bases not matched to a gene: 7. Germline lookup yields CDR1 SGHTA and CDR2 FQGNSA. CDR3 DNA: TGTGCCAGCAGCTTAGGATGGAGTAGCGGGGACAATGAGCAGTTCTTC. Its translation is CASSLGWSSGDNEQFF.

This clone was observed once. The chain employs TRBV19 and TRBJ1-1; the D gene is possibly TRBD1 (6 bases). Germline V gene lookup returns CDR1 LNHDA and CDR2 SQIVND (reference sequence). CDR3 size: 12 residues. Between the trimmed V and J ends, which lost 5 bases and 6 bases, there was a span of 10 bases. The CDR3 coding sequence is TGTGCCAGTAGTCAGGGGTTCCCTGAAGCTTTCTTT. The encoded protein is CASSQGFPEAFF.

The chain links TRBV3-1 (or the pseudogene TRBV3-2) to TRBJ1-2, with a tentative D call TRBD1 (5 bases). In germline, CDR1 is LGHDT, CDR2 YNNKEL (reference sequence). CDR3 length: 16 residues. The germline V and J ends were trimmed by 2 bases and 0 bases, with 13 bases remaining between them. CDR3 sequence (DNA): TGTGCCAGCAGCCAACTCGGGGCGGGAGCTAACTATGGCTACACCTTC. It codes for CASSQLGAGANYGYTF.

This chain joins TRBV19 and TRBJ1-1, with TRBD1 matching over 10 bases. Trimming at V came to 4 bases and at J to 4 bases, leaving 0 bases not matched to a gene. This CDR3 is built from 13 residues. Germline CDR1 is LNHDA and CDR2 is SQIVND (reference sequence). CDR3 sequence: CASSRTGGTEAFF. CDR3 nucleotide sequence: TGTGCCAGTAGTAGGACAGGGGGCACTGAAGCTTTCTTT.

The V call is TRBV18, the J call TRBJ1-6; TRBD1 is a possible D gene (5 bases). Between the trimmed V and J ends, which lost 0 bases and 9 bases, there was a span of 9 bases. CDR1 and CDR2 (germline): KGHSH, LQKENI. The CDR3 spans 14 residues. The CDR3 sequence is CASSPPGEASPLHF. CDR3 DNA: TGTGCCAGCTCACCACCGGGGGAGGCTTCACCCCTCCACTTT.